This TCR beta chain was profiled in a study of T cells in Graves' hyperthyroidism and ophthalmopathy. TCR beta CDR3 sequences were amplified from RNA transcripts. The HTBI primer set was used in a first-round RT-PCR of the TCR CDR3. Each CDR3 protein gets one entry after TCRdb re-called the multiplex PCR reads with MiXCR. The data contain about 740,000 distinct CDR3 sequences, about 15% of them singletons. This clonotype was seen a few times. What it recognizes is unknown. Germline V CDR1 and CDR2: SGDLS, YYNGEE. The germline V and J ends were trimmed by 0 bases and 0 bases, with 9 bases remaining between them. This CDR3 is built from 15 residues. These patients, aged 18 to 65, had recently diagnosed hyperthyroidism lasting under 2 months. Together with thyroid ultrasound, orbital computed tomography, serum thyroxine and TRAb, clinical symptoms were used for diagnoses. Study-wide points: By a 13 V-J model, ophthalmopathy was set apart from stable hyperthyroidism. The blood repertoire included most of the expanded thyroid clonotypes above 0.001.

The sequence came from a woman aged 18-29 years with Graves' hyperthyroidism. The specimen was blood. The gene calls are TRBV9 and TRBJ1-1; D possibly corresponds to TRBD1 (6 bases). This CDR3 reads CASSVVGQLNTEAFF. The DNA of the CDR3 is TGTGCCAGCAGCGTAGTTGGACAGCTGAACACTGAAGCTTTCTTT.